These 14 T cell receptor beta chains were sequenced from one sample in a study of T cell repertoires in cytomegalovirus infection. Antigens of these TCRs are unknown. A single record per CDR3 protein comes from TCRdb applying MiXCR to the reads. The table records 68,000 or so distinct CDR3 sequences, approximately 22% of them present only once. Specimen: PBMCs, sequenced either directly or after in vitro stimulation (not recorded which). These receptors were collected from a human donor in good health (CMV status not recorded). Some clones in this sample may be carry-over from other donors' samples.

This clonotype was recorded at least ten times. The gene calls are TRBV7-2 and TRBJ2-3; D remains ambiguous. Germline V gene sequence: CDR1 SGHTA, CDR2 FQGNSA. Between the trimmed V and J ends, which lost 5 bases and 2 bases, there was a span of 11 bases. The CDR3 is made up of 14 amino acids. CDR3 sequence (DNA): TGTGCCAGCAGCCCAGCCCCCCACACAGATACGCAGTATTTT. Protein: CASSPAPHTDTQYF.

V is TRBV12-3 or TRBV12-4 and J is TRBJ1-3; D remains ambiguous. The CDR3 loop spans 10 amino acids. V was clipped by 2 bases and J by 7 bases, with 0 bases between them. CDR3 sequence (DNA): TGTGCCAGCAGTTTAAACACCATATATTTT. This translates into CASSLNTIYF.

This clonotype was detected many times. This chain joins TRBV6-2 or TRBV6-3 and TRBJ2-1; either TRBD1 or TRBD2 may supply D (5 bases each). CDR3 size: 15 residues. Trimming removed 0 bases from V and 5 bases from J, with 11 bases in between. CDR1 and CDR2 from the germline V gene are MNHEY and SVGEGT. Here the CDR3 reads CASSYSRQGDNEQFF. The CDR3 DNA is TGTGCCAGCAGTTACTCGAGGCAGGGAGACAATGAGCAGTTCTTC.

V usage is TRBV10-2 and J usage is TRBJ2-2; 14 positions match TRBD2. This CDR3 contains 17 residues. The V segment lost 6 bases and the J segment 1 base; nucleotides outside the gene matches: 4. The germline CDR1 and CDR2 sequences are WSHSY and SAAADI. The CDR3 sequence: CASRPGLAGENTGELFF. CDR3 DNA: TGCGCCAGCAGACCGGGACTAGCGGGAGAGAACACCGGGGAGCTGTTTTTT.

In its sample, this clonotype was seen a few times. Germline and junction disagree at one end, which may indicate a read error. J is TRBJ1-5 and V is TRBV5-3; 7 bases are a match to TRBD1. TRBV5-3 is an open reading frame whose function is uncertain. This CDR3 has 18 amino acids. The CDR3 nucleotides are TGTGCCAGCAGCTTGGTACGACAGGGAACGTATAGCAATCAGCCCCAGCATTTT. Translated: CASSLVRQGTYSNQPQHF.

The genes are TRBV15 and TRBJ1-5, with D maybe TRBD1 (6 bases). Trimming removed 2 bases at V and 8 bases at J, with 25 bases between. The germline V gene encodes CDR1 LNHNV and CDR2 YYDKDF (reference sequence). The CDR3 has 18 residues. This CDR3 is CATSRPTPGTGPKEPQHF. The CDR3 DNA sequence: TGTGCCACCAGCAGACCCACCCCAGGCACAGGGCCGAAGGAGCCCCAGCATTTT.

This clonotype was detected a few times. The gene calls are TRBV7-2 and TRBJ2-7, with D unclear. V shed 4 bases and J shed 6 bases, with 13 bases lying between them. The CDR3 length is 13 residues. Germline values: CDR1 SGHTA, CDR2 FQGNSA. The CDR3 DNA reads TGTGCCAGCAGCTCCCGGACCTCGGGCGAGCAGTACTTC. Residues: CASSSRTSGEQYF.

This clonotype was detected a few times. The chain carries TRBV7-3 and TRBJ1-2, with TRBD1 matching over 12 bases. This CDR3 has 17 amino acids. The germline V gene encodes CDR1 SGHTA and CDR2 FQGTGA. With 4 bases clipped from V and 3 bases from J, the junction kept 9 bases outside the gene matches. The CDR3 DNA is TGTGCCAGCAGCTCGCCGGGACAGGGGGCTGGGGACTATGGCTACACCTTC. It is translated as CASSSPGQGAGDYGYTF.

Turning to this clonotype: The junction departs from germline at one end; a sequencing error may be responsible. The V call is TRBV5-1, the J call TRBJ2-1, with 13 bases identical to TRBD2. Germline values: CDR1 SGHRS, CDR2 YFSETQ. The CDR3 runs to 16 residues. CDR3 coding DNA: TGCGCCGGCAGCTTCGGACTAGCGGGGGCTTACAATGAGCAGTTCTTC. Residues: CAGSFGLAGAYNEQFF. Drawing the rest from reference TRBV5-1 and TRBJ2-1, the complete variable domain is KAGVTQTPRYLIKTRGQQVTLSCSPISGHRSVSWYQQTPGQGLQFLFEYFSETQRNKGNFPGRFSGRQFSNSRSEMNVSTLELGDSALYLCAGSFGLAGAYNEQFFGPGTRLTVL.

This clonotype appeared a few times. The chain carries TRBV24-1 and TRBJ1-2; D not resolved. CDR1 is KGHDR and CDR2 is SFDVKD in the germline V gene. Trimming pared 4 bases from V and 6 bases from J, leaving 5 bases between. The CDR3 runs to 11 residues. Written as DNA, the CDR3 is TGTGCCACCAGTGAGGGCGATGGCTACACCTTC. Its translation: CATSEGDGYTF.

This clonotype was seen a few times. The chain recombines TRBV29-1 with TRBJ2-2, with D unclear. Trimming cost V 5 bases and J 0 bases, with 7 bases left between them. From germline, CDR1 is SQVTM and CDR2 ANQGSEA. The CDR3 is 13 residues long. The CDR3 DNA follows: TGCAGCGTTCTAGGGTCGAACACCGGGGAGCTGTTTTTT. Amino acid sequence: CSVLGSNTGELFF.

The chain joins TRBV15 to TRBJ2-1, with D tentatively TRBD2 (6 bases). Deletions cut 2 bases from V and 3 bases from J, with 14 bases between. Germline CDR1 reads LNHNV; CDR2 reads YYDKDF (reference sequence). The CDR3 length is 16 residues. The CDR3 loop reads CATSRTPGLLYNEQFF. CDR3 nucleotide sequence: TGTGCCACCAGCAGAACACCGGGACTTCTCTACAATGAGCAGTTCTTC.

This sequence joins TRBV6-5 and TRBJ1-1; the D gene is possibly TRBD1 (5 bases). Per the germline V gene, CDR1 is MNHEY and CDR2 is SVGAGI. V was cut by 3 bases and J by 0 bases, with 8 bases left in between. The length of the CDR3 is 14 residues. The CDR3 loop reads CASSYWGVNTEAFF. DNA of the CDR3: TGTGCCAGCAGTTATTGGGGCGTGAACACTGAAGCTTTCTTT.

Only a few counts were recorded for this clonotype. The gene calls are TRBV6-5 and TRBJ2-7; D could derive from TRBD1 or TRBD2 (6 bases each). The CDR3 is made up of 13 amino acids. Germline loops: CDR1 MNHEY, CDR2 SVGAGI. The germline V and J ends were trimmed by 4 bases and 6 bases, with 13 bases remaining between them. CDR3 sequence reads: CASSSGALGEQYV. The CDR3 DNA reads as TGTGCCAGCAGTTCGGGGGCTTTGGGCGAGCAGTACGTC.